This T cell receptor delta chain appears in the sequencing data of a study of gamma-delta T cells after stem cell transplantation. This clone appeared a single time. Since a much larger clone is just one base distant, this may be a read error. This sample includes further DNA sequences coding for the same CDR3. This CDR3 has 21 amino acids. The V gene lost 1 base and the J gene lost 1 base, with 22 bases spanning the gap. Germline V gives CDR1 GEAIGNYY, CDR2 EKD. TCRdb re-processed the RT-PCR reads using CATT. The sample lists 2,000 to 3,000 delta-chain clones; roughly a fifth were seen once. The specimen was gamma-delta T cells. This chain uses TRDV2 with TRDJ3; weak D call: TRDD3 (5 bases). The receptor's source is a human donor. It is not recorded whose cells these are; they may come from a transplant donor. The CDR3 nucleotides read TGTGCCTGTGACACTCTAGGGGACTCCCAGTTTTCGTCCTGGGACACCCGACAGATGTTTTTC. As protein: CACDTLGDSQFSSWDTRQMFF.